The 32 T cell receptor beta chains in this list originate from one sample, sequenced in a study of blood T cell repertoires in COVID-19. This table comes from immunoSEQ multiplex PCR, and its TCRdb copy is limited to in-frame clones, with some not included. This table holds about 250,000 clones, 65% to 85% found once. Sequences were obtained from peripheral blood. All receptors come from a man aged 35 to 55 with active or convalescent COVID-19.

The V gene is TRBV10-3, the J gene TRBJ1-2; D call uncertain. Per the germline V gene, CDR1 is ENHRY and CDR2 is SYGVKD. The V end lost 4 bases, the J end lost 2 bases, and 5 bases lay between the germline ends. The CDR3 covers 12 residues. Here the CDR3 DNA reads TGTGCCATCAGTGCTTCCAACTATGGCTACACCTTC. This translates into CAISASNYGYTF.

The chain has TRBV7-2 and TRBJ2-5; 9 bases agree with TRBD2. The CDR3 totals 14 residues. Germline-derived CDR1 and CDR2 are SGHTA and FQGNSA. Trimming took 1 base from V and 4 from J; bases not matched to a gene: 1. CDR3 in DNA: TGTGCCAGCAGCTTAGGCGGGGGGGCAGAGACCCAGTACTTC. It codes for CASSLGGGAETQYF.

This clone occurred a few times. The chain couples TRBV5-1 to TRBJ2-3, with D perhaps matching TRBD2 (6 bases). Deletions cut 4 bases from V and 6 bases from J, with 15 bases between. The CDR3 runs 14 residues. Germline-derived CDR1 and CDR2 are SGHRS and YFSETQ. The CDR3 loop is CASSLGLGGDTQYF. The CDR3 nucleotides are TGCGCCAGCAGCCTGGGACTCGGGGGTGATACGCAGTATTTT.

V usage is TRBV9 and J usage is TRBJ2-6, with D possibly TRBD2 on 5 matching bases. Trimming left V 0 bases short and J 4 bases short, with 8 bases between. There are 15 residues in the CDR3. The V gene's germline CDR1 is SGDLS and CDR2 YYNGEE. The CDR3 here is CASSVAREGANVLTF. CDR3 bases: TGTGCCAGCAGCGTAGCAAGGGAGGGGGCCAACGTCCTGACTTTC. The whole variable domain, remainder taken from reference TRBV9 and TRBJ2-6, is DSGVTQTPKHLITATGQRVTLRCSPRSGDLSVYWYQQSLDQGLQFLIQYYNGEERAKGNILERFSAQQFPDLHSELNLSSLELGDSALYFCASSVAREGANVLTFGAGSRLTVL.

This clone was picked up a small number of times. This chain uses TRBV11-2 with TRBJ1-4; TRBD1 agrees at 7 bases. The V and J ends lost 2 bases and 8 bases, in that order; junction bases with no gene match: 17. Germline values: CDR1 SGHAT, CDR2 FQNNGV. The CDR3 has 18 residues. The CDR3 loop is CASSLTGRGLRVREKLFF. CDR3 bases: TGTGCCAGCAGCTTAACTGGCAGGGGGTTAAGAGTTAGAGAAAAACTGTTTTTT.

The chain carries TRBV19 and TRBJ2-5; D may be TRBD2 (5 bases). Trimming left V 4 bases short and J 7 bases short, with 16 bases between. CDR1 and CDR2 (germline): LNHDA, SQIVND (reference sequence). This CDR3 contains 14 residues. CDR3 in DNA: TGTGCCAGTAGTAGGGAGACCTCGATGGGGACCCAGTACTTC. This translates into CASSRETSMGTQYF.

This clone appeared a few times. The sample holds other DNA sequences that translate to the same CDR3. This chain connects TRBV9 to TRBJ1-1; the D gene is possibly TRBD1 (6 bases). Germline V lookup: CDR1 SGDLS, CDR2 YYNGEE. The CDR3 loop spans 13 amino acids. Trimming removed 3 bases from V and 8 bases from J, with 14 bases in between. For the CDR3, the DNA is TGTGCCAGCAGCGCGGCGGGGGGGCTCGAAGCTTTCTTT. Protein product: CASSAAGGLEAFF. Drawing the rest from reference TRBV9 and TRBJ1-1, the complete variable domain is DSGVTQTPKHLITATGQRVTLRCSPRSGDLSVYWYQQSLDQGLQFLIQYYNGEERAKGNILERFSAQQFPDLHSELNLSSLELGDSALYFCASSAAGGLEAFFGQGTRLTVV.

This sequence joins TRBV5-5 and TRBJ1-2, with a possible D match to TRBD1 (5 bases). Germline assignment: CDR1 SGHKS and CDR2 YYEKEE (reference sequence). CDR3 length equals 15 residues. Deletions cut 4 bases from V and 2 bases from J, with 15 bases between. The CDR3 DNA is TGTGCCAGCAGCCTCCTCCCGCGGGGGAACTATGGCTACACCTTC. This translates into CASSLLPRGNYGYTF.

The rearrangement links TRBV2 to TRBJ2-5, with a weak D call TRBD1 (6 bases). V lost 7 bases and J lost 10, with 28 bases in between. The germline CDR1 and CDR2 sequences are SNHLY and FYNNEI. This CDR3 is 16 amino acids long. The chain's CDR3 is CASNRGGQLAREDQYF. The CDR3 region has the DNA TGTGCCAGCAACCGGGGCGGACAGTTGGCAAGAGAGGACCAGTACTTC.

This rearrangement joins TRBV5-6 to TRBJ2-2; TRBD2 matches at 9 bases. This CDR3 contains 16 residues. In germline, CDR1 is SGHDT, CDR2 YYEEEE. The ends lost 2 bases at V and 5 bases at J; junction bases unmatched: 7. The CDR3, as DNA: TGTGCCAGCAGCTTACTGCGGGGGGGCCGGACCGGGGAGCTGTTTTTT. Translation: CASSLLRGGRTGELFF.

This chain uses TRBV30 with TRBJ2-1; 11 bases align to TRBD2. CDR1 and CDR2 from the germline V gene are GTSNPN and SVGIG (reference sequence). J lost 12 bases, V lost 1 base, and 5 bases had no gene match. The CDR3 covers 13 residues. The CDR3 coding sequence is TGTGCCTGGAGTGACTCGACTAGCGGGACGCAGTTCTTC. Its translation: CAWSDSTSGTQFF.

This sequence joins TRBV5-4 and TRBJ2-1; 9 bases agree with TRBD1. This CDR3 has 18 residues. J gave up 5 bases and V 3 bases, and 15 bases lay outside the gene matches. Germline lookup yields CDR1 SGHNT and CDR2 YYREEE (reference sequence). This CDR3 is CASSSAPPGTGFDNEQFF. CDR3 coding DNA: TGTGCCAGCAGCTCCGCTCCCCCCGGGACAGGGTTTGACAATGAGCAGTTCTTC.

J is TRBJ2-3 and V is TRBV24-1; D gene uncertain. Trimming removed 7 bases from V and 0 bases from J, with 10 bases in between. The CDR3 runs 14 residues. Germline V lookup: CDR1 KGHDR, CDR2 SFDVKD. The CDR3 region is CATRKADSTDTQYF. Written as DNA, the CDR3 is TGTGCCACCAGAAAGGCGGATAGCACAGATACGCAGTATTTT.

V is TRBV6-5 and J is TRBJ2-5; 9 bases agree with TRBD1. V lost 7 bases to trimming and J lost 4 bases; unmatched junction nucleotides: 10. CDR1 MNHEY and CDR2 SVGAGI come from the germline V gene. The CDR3 spans 15 residues. The CDR3 region is CASTPRGQGIETQYF. CDR3 in DNA: TGTGCCAGCACCCCGAGGGGACAGGGAATAGAGACCCAGTACTTC.

V usage is TRBV7-2 and J usage is TRBJ2-1; TRBD2 matches at 8 bases. Germline CDR1 is SGHTA and CDR2 is FQGNSA. CDR3 length: 15 amino acids. J lost 6 bases, V lost 5 bases, and 9 bases had no gene match. CDR3 sequence reads: CASSTLLSGGNEQFF. Written as DNA, the CDR3 is TGTGCCAGCAGCACCCTCCTGAGCGGGGGCAATGAGCAGTTCTTC.

In this sample, this clone turned up a few times. The rearrangement uses TRBV7-9 and TRBJ2-7; maybe TRBD1 (6 bases). The length of the CDR3 is 14 residues. CDR1 is SEHNR, CDR2 FQNEAQ, per germline (reference sequence). V was trimmed by 1 base and J by 4 bases, leaving 11 bases between them. The CDR3 sequence is CASSLDNREYEQYF. The CDR3 region has the DNA TGTGCCAGCAGCTTAGATAACAGGGAATACGAGCAGTACTTC.

The chain links TRBV28 to TRBJ2-7, with a tentative D call TRBD2 (5 bases). CDR3 length: 11 amino acids. Germline V gene data show CDR1 as MDHEN and CDR2 as SYDVKM. V was pared by 8 bases and J by 7 bases, with 12 bases between. CDR3 sequence reads: CASQLRTEQYF. The CDR3 nucleotides read TGTGCCAGCCAGTTAAGGACTGAGCAGTACTTC. Complete variable domain (other parts from reference TRBV28 and TRBJ2-7): DVKVTQSSRYLVKRTGEKVFLECVQDMDHENMFWYRQDPGLGLRLIYFSYDVKMKEKGDIPEGYSVSREKKERFSLILESASTNQTSMYLCASQLRTEQYFGPGTRLTVT.

This clone was detected only a few times. The rearrangement uses TRBV4-1 and TRBJ2-1; D not resolved. This CDR3 is built from 13 residues. Germline loops: CDR1 MGHRA, CDR2 YSYEKL. Between the trimmed V and J ends, which lost 6 bases and 3 bases, there was a span of 9 bases. The CDR3 here is CASRGSLYNEQFF. In DNA, the CDR3 is TGCGCCAGCAGGGGCAGCCTCTACAATGAGCAGTTCTTC.

This chain links TRBV12-3 or TRBV12-4 with TRBJ1-2, with D possibly TRBD1 on 6 matching bases. V was cut by 8 bases and J by 1 base, with 11 bases left in between. This CDR3 has 13 residues. The CDR3 DNA reads TGTGCCAGCGGACAGACACTTAACTATGGCTACACCTTC. Translation: CASGQTLNYGYTF.

The gene calls are TRBV2 and TRBJ2-4; 9 bases map to TRBD1. The CDR3 is 14 residues long. Germline CDR1 and CDR2: SNHLY and FYNNEI. The ends lost 10 bases at V and 3 bases at J; junction bases unmatched: 7. In nucleotides, the CDR3 is TGTGCCAATACAGGGGGCGCGGGCAAAAACATTCAGTACTTC. The encoded protein is CANTGGAGKNIQYF.

The chain recombines TRBV27 with TRBJ1-2, with 9 bases matching TRBD1. The CDR3 has 14 amino acids. The germline CDR1 and CDR2 sequences are MNHEY and SMNVEV (reference sequence). V lost 4 bases to trimming and J lost 7 bases; unmatched junction nucleotides: 7. CDR3 sequence: CASSSTTGGSGYTF. In DNA form, the CDR3 reads TGTGCCAGCAGTTCAACCACAGGGGGCTCTGGCTACACCTTC.

The V gene is TRBV7-3, the J gene TRBJ2-2; no clear D gene. There are 12 residues in the CDR3. Looked up from germline, CDR1 is SGHTA and CDR2 is FQGTGA. Between the trimmed V and J ends, which lost 3 bases and 9 bases, there was a span of 8 bases. The CDR3 DNA follows: TGTGCCAGCAGCTTCTCTGGCAGGGAGCTGTTTTTT. This sequence encodes CASSFSGRELFF.

This clone has only one observation. V is TRBV3-1 (or the pseudogene TRBV3-2) and J is TRBJ2-7; D uncertain. Trimming pared 5 bases from V and 2 bases from J, leaving 4 bases between. This CDR3 comprises 11 residues. From germline, CDR1 is LGHDT and CDR2 YNNKEL (reference sequence). The chain's CDR3 is CASSTTYEQYF. CDR3 nucleotide sequence: TGTGCCAGCAGCACTACCTACGAGCAGTACTTC.

The DNA of the CDR3 is TGTGCCAGCAGCTTTCTATCGACAGGGGGGGCGAAAAGTTCACCCCTCCACTTT. Translation: CASSFLSTGGAKSSPLHF. This chain connects TRBV5-6 to TRBJ1-6; 9 bases agree with TRBD1. In germline, CDR1 is SGHDT, CDR2 YYEEEE. V lost 2 bases to trimming and J lost 9 bases; unmatched junction nucleotides: 15. The CDR3 spans 18 residues. Looking up the rest from reference TRBV5-6 and TRBJ1-6 gives the full variable domain: DAGVTQSPTHLIKTRGQQVTLRCSPKSGHDTVSWYQQALGQGPQFIFQYYEEEERQRGNFPDRFSGHQFPNYSSELNVNALLLGDSALYLCASSFLSTGGAKSSPLHFGNGTRLTVT.

V and J are TRBV27 and TRBJ2-1, with 10 bases fitting TRBD1. Germline CDR1 is MNHEY and CDR2 is SMNVEV (reference sequence). This CDR3 is 15 amino acids long. The V gene end was trimmed by 8 bases and the J gene end by 4 bases; junction bases not matched to a gene: 8. The CDR3 nucleotides are TGTGCCAGCGGGCTTCGGGACAGGGGTTACAATGAGCAGTTCTTC. This translates into CASGLRDRGYNEQFF.

The chain employs TRBV20-1 and TRBJ1-4; no reliable D call. The germline V gene has CDR1 DFQATT and CDR2 SNEGSKA (reference sequence). Trimming left V 0 bases short and J 15 bases short, with 11 bases between. CDR3 length: 11 amino acids. As DNA, the CDR3 is TGCAGTGCTAGAGATGGACTTTTGGTGTTTTTT. Its translation: CSARDGLLVFF.

The rearrangement joins TRBV30 to TRBJ1-1; D unclear. Germline V CDR1 and CDR2: GTSNPN, SVGIG (reference sequence). The CDR3 loop spans 11 amino acids. Trimming stripped 4 bases from V and 10 bases from J, with 13 bases between. In nucleotides, the CDR3 is TGTGCCTGGACCTTAGGAGTGGGAGCTTTCTTT. This sequence encodes CAWTLGVGAFF.

This sequence joins TRBV27 and TRBJ1-5; 7 bases are a match to TRBD1. CDR3 length: 14 amino acids. Germline CDR1 reads MNHEY; CDR2 reads SMNVEV (reference sequence). With V trimmed by 2 bases and J by 3 bases, 1 base remained unmatched. CDR3: CASSLGTVNQPQHF. The DNA for the CDR3 is TGTGCCAGCAGTTTAGGGACAGTCAATCAGCCCCAGCATTTT.

The CDR3 region has the DNA TGTGCCAGCAGTGACCTAGCTTCGGCCCAGTACTTC. It codes for CASSDLASAQYF. The chain carries TRBV2 and TRBJ2-5; D perhaps matches TRBD2 (5 bases). Trimming left V 3 bases short and J 9 bases short, with 11 bases between. CDR1 and CDR2 (germline): SNHLY, FYNNEI. The CDR3 sequence is 12 residues long.

The rearrangement links TRBV7-2 to TRBJ1-4; 8 bases agree with TRBD1. The CDR3 is 18 amino acids. Germline-derived CDR1 and CDR2 are SGHTA and FQGNSA. V shed 1 base and J 8 bases; nucleotides not matched to a gene: 15. CDR3: CASSLGVPGQVSGEKLFF. The CDR3 coding sequence is TGTGCCAGCAGCTTAGGGGTCCCGGGACAGGTCTCAGGGGAAAAACTGTTTTTT.

The chain is built from TRBV5-5 and TRBJ1-3, with D maybe TRBD1 (5 bases). CDR1 and CDR2 (germline): SGHKS, YYEKEE (reference sequence). There are 13 residues in the CDR3. With 2 bases removed from V and 3 bases from J, the gap between germline ends came to 6 bases. The CDR3 loop reads CASSFTGGNTIYF. DNA for the CDR3: TGTGCCAGCAGCTTTACAGGTGGAAACACCATATATTTT.

The chain carries TRBV7-2 and TRBJ2-2, with a weak D call TRBD2 (6 bases). With 1 base removed from V and 6 bases from J, the gap between germline ends came to 15 bases. Germline CDR1 reads SGHTA; CDR2 reads FQGNSA. The CDR3 is 16 amino acids. In DNA form, the CDR3 reads TGTGCCAGCAGCTTAGGGGGTAGCGGCACGGCCGGGGAGCTGTTTTTT. Its translation: CASSLGGSGTAGELFF.